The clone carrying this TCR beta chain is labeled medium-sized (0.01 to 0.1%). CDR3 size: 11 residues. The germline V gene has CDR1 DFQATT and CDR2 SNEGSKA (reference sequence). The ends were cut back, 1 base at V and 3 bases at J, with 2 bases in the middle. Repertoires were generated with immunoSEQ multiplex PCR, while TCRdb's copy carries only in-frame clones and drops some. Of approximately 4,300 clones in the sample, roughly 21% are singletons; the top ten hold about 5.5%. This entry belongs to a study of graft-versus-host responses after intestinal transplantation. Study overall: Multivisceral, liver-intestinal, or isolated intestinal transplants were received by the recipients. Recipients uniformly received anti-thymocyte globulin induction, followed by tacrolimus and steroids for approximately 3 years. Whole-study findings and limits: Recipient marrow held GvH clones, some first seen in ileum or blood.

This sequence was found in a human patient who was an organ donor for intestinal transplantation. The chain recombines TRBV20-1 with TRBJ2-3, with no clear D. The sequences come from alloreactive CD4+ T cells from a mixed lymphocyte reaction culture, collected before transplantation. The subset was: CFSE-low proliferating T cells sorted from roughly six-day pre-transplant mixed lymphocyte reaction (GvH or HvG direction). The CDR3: CSARATDTQYF. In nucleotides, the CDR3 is TGCAGTGCTAGAGCAACAGATACGCAGTATTTT.